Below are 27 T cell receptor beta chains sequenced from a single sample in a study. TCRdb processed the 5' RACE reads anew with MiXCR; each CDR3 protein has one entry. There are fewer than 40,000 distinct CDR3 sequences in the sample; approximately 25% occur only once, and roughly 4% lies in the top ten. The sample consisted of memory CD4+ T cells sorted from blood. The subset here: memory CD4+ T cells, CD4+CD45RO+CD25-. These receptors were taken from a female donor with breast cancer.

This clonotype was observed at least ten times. CDR3 coding DNA: TGCGCCAGCAGCCTCAGGACCGGCGCCGGGGAGCTGTTTTTT. This sequence encodes CASSLRTGAGELFF. The chain recombines TRBV4-1 with TRBJ2-2; no clear D gene. CDR3 length: 14 residues. Germline V lookup: CDR1 MGHRA, CDR2 YSYEKL. With 4 bases removed from V and 6 bases from J, the gap between germline ends came to 12 bases.

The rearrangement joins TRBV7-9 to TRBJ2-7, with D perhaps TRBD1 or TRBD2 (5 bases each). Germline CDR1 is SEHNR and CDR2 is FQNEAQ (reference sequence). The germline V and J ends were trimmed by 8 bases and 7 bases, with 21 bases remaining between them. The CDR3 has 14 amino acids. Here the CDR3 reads CASGGPRKNNEQYF. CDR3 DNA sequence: TGTGCCAGCGGGGGTCCTCGGAAAAACAATGAGCAGTACTTC. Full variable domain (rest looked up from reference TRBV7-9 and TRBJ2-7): DTGVSQNPRHKITKRGQNVTFRCDPISEHNRLYWYRQTLGQGPEFLTYFQNEAQLEKSRLLSDRFSAERPKGSFSTLEIQRTEQGDSAMYLCASGGPRKNNEQYFGPGTRLTVT.

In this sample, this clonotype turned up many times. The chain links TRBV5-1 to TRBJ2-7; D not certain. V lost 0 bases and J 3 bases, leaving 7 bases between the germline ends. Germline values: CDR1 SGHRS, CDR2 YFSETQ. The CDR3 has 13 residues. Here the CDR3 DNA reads TGCGCCAGCAGCTTGGCACTTCTCTACGAGCAGTACTTC. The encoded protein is CASSLALLYEQYF.

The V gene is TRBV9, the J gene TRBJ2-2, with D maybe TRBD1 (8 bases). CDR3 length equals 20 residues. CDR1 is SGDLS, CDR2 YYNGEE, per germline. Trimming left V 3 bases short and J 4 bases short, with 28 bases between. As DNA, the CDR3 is TGTGCCAGCAGCGATCCGGGACAGGCTCCAAAGGGGGGGGGCACCGGGGAGCTGTTTTTT. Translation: CASSDPGQAPKGGGTGELFF.

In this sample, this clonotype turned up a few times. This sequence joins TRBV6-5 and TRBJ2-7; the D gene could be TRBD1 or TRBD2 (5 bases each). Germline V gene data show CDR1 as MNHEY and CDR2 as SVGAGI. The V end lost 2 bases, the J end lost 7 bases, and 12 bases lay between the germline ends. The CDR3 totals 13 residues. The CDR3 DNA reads TGTGCCAGCAGTTACGAGGCGTGGGGGGAGCAGTACTTC. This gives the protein CASSYEAWGEQYF.

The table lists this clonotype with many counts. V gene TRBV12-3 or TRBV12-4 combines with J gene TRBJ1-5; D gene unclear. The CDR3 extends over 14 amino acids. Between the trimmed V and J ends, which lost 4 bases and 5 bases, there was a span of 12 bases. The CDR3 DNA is TGTGCCAGCAGTTCCGGAACGTGGGATCAGCCCCAGCATTTT. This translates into CASSSGTWDQPQHF.

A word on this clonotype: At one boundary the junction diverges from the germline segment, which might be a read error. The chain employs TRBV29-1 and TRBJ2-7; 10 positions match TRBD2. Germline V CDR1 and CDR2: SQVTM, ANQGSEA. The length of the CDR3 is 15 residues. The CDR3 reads CSIEDRAGGSYEQYF. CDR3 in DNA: TGCAGCATTGAAGATCGAGCGGGAGGGTCCTACGAGCAGTACTTC.

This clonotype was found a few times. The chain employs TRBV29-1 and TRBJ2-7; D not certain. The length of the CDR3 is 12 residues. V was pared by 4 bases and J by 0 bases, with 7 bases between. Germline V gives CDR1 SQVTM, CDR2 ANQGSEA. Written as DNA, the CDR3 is TGCAGCGTTGTTACCGGCTCCTACGAGCAGTACTTC. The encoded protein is CSVVTGSYEQYF.

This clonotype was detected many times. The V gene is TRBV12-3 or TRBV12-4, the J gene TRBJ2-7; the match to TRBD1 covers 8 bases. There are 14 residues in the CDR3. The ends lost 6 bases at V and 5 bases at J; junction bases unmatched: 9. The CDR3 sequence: CASRPPGQGHEQYF. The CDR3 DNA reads TGTGCCAGCAGACCCCCTGGACAGGGCCACGAGCAGTACTTC.

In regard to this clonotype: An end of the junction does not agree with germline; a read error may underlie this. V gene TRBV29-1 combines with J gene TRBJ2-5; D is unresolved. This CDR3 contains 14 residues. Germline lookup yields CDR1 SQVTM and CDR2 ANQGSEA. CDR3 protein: CSGHGAINQETQYF. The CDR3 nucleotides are TGCAGCGGCCACGGTGCCATCAACCAGGAGACCCAGTACTTC.

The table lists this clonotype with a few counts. In DNA form, the CDR3 reads TGTGCCAGCAGGACGGGACAGGGTTGGGAGACCCAGTACTTC. It specifies CASRTGQGWETQYF. The rearrangement uses TRBV28 and TRBJ2-5; 9 nucleotides agree with TRBD1. Unmatched junction bases numbered 7, after V lost 6 bases and J lost 5 bases. This CDR3 comprises 14 residues. The germline gives CDR1 MDHEN, CDR2 SYDVKM.

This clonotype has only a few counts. The CDR3 sequence is CASSRGLAITDTQYF. As DNA, the CDR3 is TGTGCCAGCAGCAGGGGACTAGCGATTACAGATACGCAGTATTTT. The chain is built from TRBV7-2 and TRBJ2-3; 10 positions match TRBD2. Trimming cost V 5 bases and J 3 bases; bases outside gene matches: 5. The CDR3 runs 15 residues. Germline V gene sequence: CDR1 SGHTA, CDR2 FQGNSA.

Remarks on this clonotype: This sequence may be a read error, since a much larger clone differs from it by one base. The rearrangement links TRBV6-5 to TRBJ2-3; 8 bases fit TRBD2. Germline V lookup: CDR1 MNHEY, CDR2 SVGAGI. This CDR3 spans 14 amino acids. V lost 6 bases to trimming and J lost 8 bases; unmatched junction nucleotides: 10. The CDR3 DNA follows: TGTGCCAGCAGCAGAGCGGGGGTAGCCGGTACGCAGTATTTT. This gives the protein CASSRAGVAGTQYF.

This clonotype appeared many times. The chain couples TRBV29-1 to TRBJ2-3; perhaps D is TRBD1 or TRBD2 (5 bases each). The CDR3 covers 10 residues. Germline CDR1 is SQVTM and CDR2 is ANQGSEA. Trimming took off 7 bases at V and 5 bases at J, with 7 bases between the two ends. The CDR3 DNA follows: TGCAGCGCTGGGGGAGATACGCAGTATTTT. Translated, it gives CSAGGDTQYF.

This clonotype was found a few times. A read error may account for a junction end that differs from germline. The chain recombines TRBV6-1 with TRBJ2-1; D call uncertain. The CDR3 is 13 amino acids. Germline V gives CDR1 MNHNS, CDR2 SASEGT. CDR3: CASRTDSHNEQFF. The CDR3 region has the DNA TGTGCCAGCAGAACCGACTCCCACAATGAGCAGTTCTTC.

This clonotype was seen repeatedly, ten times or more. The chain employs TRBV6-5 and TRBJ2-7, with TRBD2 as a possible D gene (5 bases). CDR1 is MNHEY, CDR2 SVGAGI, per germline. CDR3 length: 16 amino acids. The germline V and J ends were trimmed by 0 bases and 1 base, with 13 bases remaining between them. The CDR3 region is CASSYSRERASYEQYF. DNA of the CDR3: TGTGCCAGCAGTTACTCGAGGGAGAGAGCATCCTACGAGCAGTACTTC.

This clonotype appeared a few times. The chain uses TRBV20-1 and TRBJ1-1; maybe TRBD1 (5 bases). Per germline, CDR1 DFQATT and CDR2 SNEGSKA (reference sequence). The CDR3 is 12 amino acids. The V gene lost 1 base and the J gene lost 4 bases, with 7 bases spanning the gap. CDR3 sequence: CSARGRVTEAFF. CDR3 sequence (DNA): TGCAGTGCTAGAGGCAGGGTCACTGAAGCTTTCTTT.

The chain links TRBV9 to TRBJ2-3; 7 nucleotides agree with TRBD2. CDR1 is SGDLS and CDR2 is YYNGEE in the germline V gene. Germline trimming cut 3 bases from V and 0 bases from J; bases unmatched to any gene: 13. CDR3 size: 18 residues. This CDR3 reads CASSAYPMAGESTDTQYF. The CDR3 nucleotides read TGTGCCAGCAGCGCCTACCCTATGGCGGGGGAGAGCACAGATACGCAGTATTTT.

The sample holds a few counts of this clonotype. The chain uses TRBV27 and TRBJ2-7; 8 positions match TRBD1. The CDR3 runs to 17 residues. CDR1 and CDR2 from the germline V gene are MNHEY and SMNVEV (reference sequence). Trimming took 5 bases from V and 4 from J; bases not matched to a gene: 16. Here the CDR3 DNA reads TGTGCCAGCAGTACAACTCGCCCAGGACAGGGAACTTACGAGCAGTACTTC. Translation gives CASSTTRPGQGTYEQYF.

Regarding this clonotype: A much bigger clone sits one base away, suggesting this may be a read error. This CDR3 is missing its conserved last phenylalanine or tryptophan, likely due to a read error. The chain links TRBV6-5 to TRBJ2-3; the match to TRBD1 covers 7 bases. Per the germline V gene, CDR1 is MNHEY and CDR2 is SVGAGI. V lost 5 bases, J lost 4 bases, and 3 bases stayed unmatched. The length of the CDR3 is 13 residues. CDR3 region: CASSITGADTQYV. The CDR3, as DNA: TGTGCCAGCAGTATTACAGGGGCAGATACGCAGTATGTT.

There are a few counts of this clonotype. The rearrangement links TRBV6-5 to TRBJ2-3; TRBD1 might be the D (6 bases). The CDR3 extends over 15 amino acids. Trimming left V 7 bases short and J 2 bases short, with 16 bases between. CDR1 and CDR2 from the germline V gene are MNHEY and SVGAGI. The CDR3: CASISGAGATDTQYF. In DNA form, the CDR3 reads TGTGCCAGCATCTCCGGGGCAGGGGCCACAGATACGCAGTATTTT.

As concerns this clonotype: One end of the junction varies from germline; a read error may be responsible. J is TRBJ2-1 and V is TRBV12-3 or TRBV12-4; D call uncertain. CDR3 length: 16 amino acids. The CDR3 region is CASSPPDGGEPNGQFF. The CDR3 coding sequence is TGTGCCAGCAGTCCCCCCGACGGTGGAGAACCCAATGGGCAGTTCTTC.

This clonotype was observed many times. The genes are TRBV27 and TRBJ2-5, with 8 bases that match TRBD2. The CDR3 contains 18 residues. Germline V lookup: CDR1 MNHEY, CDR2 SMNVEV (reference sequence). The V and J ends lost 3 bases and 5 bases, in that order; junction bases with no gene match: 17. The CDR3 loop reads CASSFTPSGRAGPETQYF. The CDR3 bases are TGTGCCAGCAGTTTCACCCCATCCGGGAGGGCGGGTCCGGAGACCCAGTACTTC.

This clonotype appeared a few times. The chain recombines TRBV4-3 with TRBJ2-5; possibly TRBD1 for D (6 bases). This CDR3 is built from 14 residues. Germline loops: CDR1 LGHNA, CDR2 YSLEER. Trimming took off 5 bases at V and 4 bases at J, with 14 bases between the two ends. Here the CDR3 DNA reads TGCGCCAGCAGCTACCGCAGGGGCGGAGAGACCCAGTACTTC. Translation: CASSYRRGGETQYF.

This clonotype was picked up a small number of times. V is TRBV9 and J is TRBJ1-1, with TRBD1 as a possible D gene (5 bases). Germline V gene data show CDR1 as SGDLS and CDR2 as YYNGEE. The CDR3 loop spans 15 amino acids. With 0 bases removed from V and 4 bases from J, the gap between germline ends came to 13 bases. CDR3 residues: CASSVDRDGGTEAFF. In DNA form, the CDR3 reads TGTGCCAGCAGCGTAGACCGGGATGGGGGCACTGAAGCTTTCTTT.

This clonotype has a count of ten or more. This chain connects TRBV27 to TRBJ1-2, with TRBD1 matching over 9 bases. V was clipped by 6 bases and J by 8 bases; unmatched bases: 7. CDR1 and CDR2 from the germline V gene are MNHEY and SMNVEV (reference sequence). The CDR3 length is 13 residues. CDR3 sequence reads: CASSPGTGKGYTF. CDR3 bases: TGTGCCAGCAGCCCGGGGACAGGGAAAGGCTACACCTTC.

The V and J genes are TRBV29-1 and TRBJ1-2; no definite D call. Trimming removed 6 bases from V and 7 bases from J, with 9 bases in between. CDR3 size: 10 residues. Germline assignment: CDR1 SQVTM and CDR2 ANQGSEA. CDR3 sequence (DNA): TGCAGCGTGTGGGAGGCTGGCTACACCTTC. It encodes CSVWEAGYTF.